This entry is about one T cell receptor (beta chain). The V segment lost 7 bases and the J segment 3 bases; nucleotides outside the gene matches: 6. The CDR3 has 13 residues. Germline values: CDR1 SGHRS, CDR2 YFSETQ. PCR involved 60 Vbeta and 13 Jbeta primers. TCRdb's table, derived via immunoSEQ multiplex PCR, lists solely in-frame clones and lacks some. Among just under 95,000 clones listed, 84% were seen once. The data originate from a study of cytomegalovirus exposure and HLA in healthy donors. Material: PBMCs. The chain links TRBV5-1 to TRBJ2-7, with 8 bases identical to TRBD2. The receptor's source is a woman in her late teens or twenties in good health and CMV-seropositive. The CDR3 region is CASRRTSLYEQYF. The CDR3 DNA reads TGCGCCAGCCGACGGACTAGCCTCTACGAGCAGTACTTC.